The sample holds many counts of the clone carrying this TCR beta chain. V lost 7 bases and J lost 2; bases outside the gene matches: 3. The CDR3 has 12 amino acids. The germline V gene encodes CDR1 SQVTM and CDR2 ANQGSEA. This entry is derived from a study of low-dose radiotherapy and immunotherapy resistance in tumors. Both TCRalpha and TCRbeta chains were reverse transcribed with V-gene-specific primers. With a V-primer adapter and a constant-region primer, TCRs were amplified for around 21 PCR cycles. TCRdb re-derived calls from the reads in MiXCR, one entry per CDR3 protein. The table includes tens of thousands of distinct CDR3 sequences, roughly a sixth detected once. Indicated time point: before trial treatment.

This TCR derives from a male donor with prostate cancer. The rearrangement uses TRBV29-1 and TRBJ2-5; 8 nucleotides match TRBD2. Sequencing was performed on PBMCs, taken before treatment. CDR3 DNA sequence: TGCAGCGAACGACTAGCGCAAGAGACCCAGTACTTC. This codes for CSERLAQETQYF. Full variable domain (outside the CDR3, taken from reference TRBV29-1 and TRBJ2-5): SAVISQKPSRDICQRGTSLTIQCQVDSQVTMMFWYRQQPGQSLTLIATANQGSEATYESGFVIDKFPISRPNLTFSTLTVSNMSPEDSSIYLCSERLAQETQYFGPGTRLLVL.